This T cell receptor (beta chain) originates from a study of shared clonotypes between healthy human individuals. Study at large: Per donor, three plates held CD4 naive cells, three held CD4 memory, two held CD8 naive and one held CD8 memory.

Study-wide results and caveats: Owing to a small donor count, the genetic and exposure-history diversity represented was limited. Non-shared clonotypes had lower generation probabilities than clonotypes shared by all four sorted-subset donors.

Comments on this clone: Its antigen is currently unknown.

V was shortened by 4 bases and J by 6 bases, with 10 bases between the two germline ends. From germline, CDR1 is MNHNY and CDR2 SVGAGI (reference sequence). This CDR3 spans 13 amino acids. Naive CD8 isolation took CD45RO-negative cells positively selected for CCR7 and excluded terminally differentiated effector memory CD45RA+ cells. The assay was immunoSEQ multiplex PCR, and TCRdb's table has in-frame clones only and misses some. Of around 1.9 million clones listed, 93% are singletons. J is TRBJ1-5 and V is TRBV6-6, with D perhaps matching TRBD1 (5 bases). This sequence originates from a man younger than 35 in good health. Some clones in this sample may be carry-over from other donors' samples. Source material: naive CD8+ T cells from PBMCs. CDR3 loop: CASSSGFSQPQHF. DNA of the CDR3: TGTGCCAGCAGTTCAGGGTTCAGTCAGCCCCAGCATTTT.